This T cell receptor beta chain is from a study of cytomegalovirus exposure and HLA in healthy donors. Study-level results: Researchers counted some 150 TCR beta chains as cytomegalovirus-associated.

The CDR3 spans 17 residues. Per germline, CDR1 LNHDA and CDR2 SQIVND (reference sequence). V was trimmed by 3 bases and J by 0 bases, leaving 16 bases between them. Vbeta (60) and Jbeta (13) primers were used in the PCR. Using immunoSEQ multiplex PCR, the repertoire was profiled, and TCRdb retains in-frame clones only, with some absent. This table has roughly 100,000 clones, 60% to 80% appearing once. This clone was seen just once. Its antigen is not known. The chain links TRBV19 to TRBJ2-3; the D gene is possibly TRBD1 (5 bases). The receptor comes from a middle-aged woman in good health and CMV-seropositive. Sequenced material: PBMCs. In DNA form, the CDR3 reads TGTGCCAGTAGTATGGGGCCCAGCAGAACTAGCACAGATACGCAGTATTTT. This gives the protein CASSMGPSRTSTDTQYF.